A selection of T cell receptor beta chains follows, all from one sample in a study of blood T cell repertoires in COVID-19. Assay used: immunoSEQ multiplex PCR; TCRdb lists only in-frame clones, some missing. Here the sample spans some 390,000 clones, 85% to 90% being singletons. Specimen: peripheral blood. These receptors came from a human donor in a cohort sampled during active COVID-19. Each CDR3 is given with its conserved first and last residue. A D gene is named only where the DNA matches it firmly. Only part of the rows carry a size: once, few, many, or a class if the clone is expanded.

TRBD2 | TRBJ2-3 | TRBV27 | NA | TGTGCCAGCAGGACTAGCGGGAACACAGATACGCAGTATTTT | CASRTSGNTDTQYF
NA | TRBJ2-2 | TRBV3-1/TRBV3-2 | NA | TGTGCCAGCAGCTTTCGAGGGGGGACTAAGAACACCGGGGAGCTGTTTTTT | CASSFRGGTKNTGELFF
NA | TRBJ2-3 | TRBV24-1 | NA | TGTGCCACACAAGGGGCTAATACGCAGTATTTT | CATQGANTQYF
NA | TRBJ1-2 | TRBV30 | NA | TGTGCCTGGAGTGTACGTCGGGCAGGGGCCTTTTATGGCTACACCTTC | CAWSVRRAGAFYGYTF
NA | TRBJ1-5 | TRBV6-5 | NA | TGTGCCAGGGGGGGGGAGGCGGGTAGCAATCAGCCCCAGCATTTT | CARGGEAGSNQPQHF
NA | TRBJ2-7 | TRBV5-1 | NA | TGCGCCAGCAGCTTGGCCGCAGGGTTGGTCGAGCAGTACTTC | CASSLAAGLVEQYF
NA | TRBJ2-5 | TRBV7-3 | NA | TGTGCCAGCAGCCTACGTGGTCACGAGACCCAGTACTTC | CASSLRGHETQYF
NA | TRBJ2-3 | TRBV4-1 | NA | TGCGCCAGCAGCCAAGACGGGTTGCCAGATACGCAGTATTTT | CASSQDGLPDTQYF
TRBD2 | TRBJ2-3 | TRBV9 | NA | TGTGCCAGCAGCGTAGTACTAGCGGGGGGGCTCACAGATACGCAGTATTTT | CASSVVLAGGLTDTQYF
NA | TRBJ2-7 | TRBV3-1/TRBV3-2 | NA | TGTGCCAGCAGCCAAGATCGGGTTGACGAGCAGTACTTC | CASSQDRVDEQYF
NA | TRBJ1-5 | TRBV5-1 | NA | TGCGCCAGCAGCTTGGAACAGGGAAGGGGCCAGCCCCAGCATTTT | CASSLEQGRGQPQHF
TRBD1 | TRBJ2-5 | TRBV24-1 | NA | TGTGCCACCAGTGATCAGGACAGGGGATACCAAGAGACCCAGTACTTC | CATSDQDRGYQETQYF
NA | TRBJ2-1 | TRBV6-5 | NA | TGTGCCAGCAACTCTTTCGGGGGGCGTGAGCAGTTCTTC | CASNSFGGREQFF
NA | TRBJ1-2 | TRBV9 | NA | TGTGCCAGCAGCGGATCAGCCCAGGCTTTGTCTAACTATGGCTACACCTTC | CASSGSAQALSNYGYTF
NA | TRBJ1-3 | TRBV19 | NA | TGTGCCAGTAGTAAGACAGTTTCCTCTGGAAACACCATATATTTT | CASSKTVSSGNTIYF
NA | TRBJ2-1 | TRBV5-6 | NA | TGTGCCAGCAGCTTGGAGGGGGGGCCGGGGAATGAGCAGTTCTTC | CASSLEGGPGNEQFF
NA | TRBJ1-1 | TRBV14 | NA | TGTGCCAGCGGACCAACGCAGGGGACCGCTGAAGCTTTCTTT | CASGPTQGTAEAFF
NA | TRBJ2-7 | TRBV14 | NA | TGTGCCAGCAGCCAAGATCGTCAGGGGCAAAGCTCCTACGAGCAGTACTTC | CASSQDRQGQSSYEQYF
NA | TRBJ1-5 | TRBV3-1/TRBV3-2 | once | TGTGCCAGCTCCCTCGGGAGCAATCAGCCCCAGCATTTT | CASSLGSNQPQHF
TRBD2 | TRBJ2-3 | TRBV19 | NA | TGTGCCAGTAGTCCACTAGCGGGAGATTTCTCATCAGATACGCAGTATTTT | CASSPLAGDFSSDTQYF
NA | TRBJ1-2 | TRBV6-5 | NA | TGTGCCAGCAGTACTGACAGGTTCTATGGCTACACCTTC | CASSTDRFYGYTF
NA | TRBJ1-1 | TRBV1 | NA | TGCACCAGCAGCCAAGATCAGCGCAGGGAGGGCACTGAAGCTTTCTTT | CTSSQDQRREGTEAFF
NA | TRBJ2-2 | TRBV7-8 | NA | TGTGCCAGCAGCTTAGCGCTTTACTTCGGGGAGCTGTTTTTT | CASSLALYFGELFF
NA | TRBJ2-7 | TRBV6-1 | few | TGTGCCAGCAGTGACATACGCGCAGGAAGCTCCTACGAGCAGTACTTC | CASSDIRAGSSYEQYF
TRBD1 | TRBJ2-2 | TRBV4-1 | NA | TGCGCCAGCAGCCCCGAGGGGACAGCGAACACCGGGGAGCTGTTTTTT | CASSPEGTANTGELFF
TRBD2 | TRBJ2-7 | TRBV27 | few | TGTGCCAGCAGTTTAGGACTAGCGGGAATATCGAGTTATGGGGAGCAGTACTTC | CASSLGLAGISSYGEQYF
TRBD1 | TRBJ2-7 | TRBV5-1 | NA | TGCGCCAGCAGCATTAGACAGGGGGAAGTACCCTACGAGCAGTACTTC | CASSIRQGEVPYEQYF
TRBD1 | TRBJ2-7 | TRBV5-4 | NA | TGTGCCAGCAGCAATGCCCGGGACAGGGGTAGGTACGAGCAGTACTTC | CASSNARDRGRYEQYF
NA | TRBJ2-3 | TRBV19 | NA | TGTGCCAGTAGTCTAAGCACAGATACGCAGTATTTT | CASSLSTDTQYF
NA | TRBJ1-4 | TRBV5-6 | NA | TGTGCCAGCAGCCCCAAACCCGGGACGGTGGGGGGAAATGAAAAACTGTTTTTT | CASSPKPGTVGGNEKLFF
NA | TRBJ1-5 | TRBV2 | NA | TGTGCCAGCCTCTTGGACCCGGGGAAGCCCCAGCATTTT | CASLLDPGKPQHF
NA | TRBJ2-2 | TRBV19 | NA | TGTGCCAGTGCAAAGGGGTCCCAAACTACCGGGGAGCTGTTTTTT | CASAKGSQTTGELFF
TRBD2 | TRBJ2-1 | TRBV3-1/TRBV3-2 | NA | TGTGCCAGCAGCCATAGACTAGCGGGCCGATCCTACAATGAGCAGTTCTTC | CASSHRLAGRSYNEQFF
TRBD1 | TRBJ1-2 | TRBV2 | NA | TGTGCCAGCAGTTCCGGGACAGGGTTCGGCTACACCTTC | CASSSGTGFGYTF
TRBD2 | TRBJ2-7 | TRBV6-5 | NA | TGTGCCAGCAGGACCAGCGGGAGGGCCTTTTACGAGCAGTACTTC | CASRTSGRAFYEQYF
NA | TRBJ1-5 | TRBV6-1 | NA | TGTGCCAGCAGTGAAGCCCGACGGACGGAGGGATACAATCAGCCCCAGCATTTT | CASSEARRTEGYNQPQHF
NA | TRBJ2-2 | TRBV7-7 | NA | TGTGCCAGCAGTGGGGGGGCGGGTCCGGACACCGGGGAGCTGTTTTTT | CASSGGAGPDTGELFF